These 31 T cell receptor beta chains were all obtained from the same sample, sequenced in a study of lymphopenia after photon versus proton radiotherapy. The repertoire was sequenced with immunoSEQ multiplex PCR; TCRdb's copy has only in-frame clones and lacks some. The data hold 15,000 or so clones, with about 88% observed a single time. The sample was peripheral blood, taken from a patient treated with proton-based radiotherapy. The source of these receptors is a woman aged 55-69 years with cholangiocarcinoma. Some clones in this sample may be carry-over from other donors' samples.

The V and J genes are TRBV2 and TRBJ2-5; 8 bases line up with TRBD2. The CDR3 contains 13 residues. With V trimmed by 7 bases and J by 5 bases, 6 bases remained unmatched. CDR1 and CDR2 from the germline V gene are SNHLY and FYNNEI. CDR3 amino acids: CASTWGLVETQYF. The CDR3 DNA follows: TGTGCCAGCACCTGGGGACTAGTGGAGACCCAGTACTTC.

V usage is TRBV7-9 and J usage is TRBJ2-1; D not resolved. Trimming shortened V by 5 bases and J by 10 bases, and 9 bases separated the two germline ends. The CDR3 is made up of 11 amino acids. The germline gives CDR1 SEHNR, CDR2 FQNEAQ (reference sequence). The DNA of the CDR3 is TGTGCCAGCAGCCTTCCCCCCGAGCAGTTCTTC. It yields the protein CASSLPPEQFF.

The V call is TRBV7-3, the J call TRBJ2-2; D possibly corresponds to TRBD1 (5 bases). The CDR3 consists of 15 residues. Trimming cost V 1 base and J 3 bases, with 9 bases left between them. Germline V gene sequence: CDR1 SGHTA, CDR2 FQGTGA. The CDR3 nucleotides are TGTGCCAGCAGCTTAATCAGGGATGACACCGGGGAGCTGTTTTTT. Translation gives CASSLIRDDTGELFF. The variable domain in full, completed from reference TRBV7-3 and TRBJ2-2, reads GAGVSQTPSNKVTEKGKYVELRCDPISGHTALYWYRQSLGQGPEFLIYFQGTGAADDSGLPNDRFFAVRPEGSVSTLKIQRTERGDSAVYLCASSLIRDDTGELFFGEGSRLTVL.

The CDR3 loop reads CASSQTDTQYF. The DNA for the CDR3 is TGTGCCAGCAGCCAAACAGATACGCAGTATTTT. This chain uses TRBV7-9 with TRBJ2-3, with D unresolved. CDR1 SEHNR and CDR2 FQNEAQ come from the germline V gene (reference sequence). The CDR3 has 11 residues. V was trimmed by 5 bases and J by 3 bases, leaving 3 bases between them.

This chain joins TRBV6-1 and TRBJ2-3; D possibly matches TRBD1 or TRBD2 (5 bases each). V dropped 5 bases and J dropped 2 bases, with 14 bases sitting between them. The germline V gene encodes CDR1 MNHNS and CDR2 SASEGT. The length of the CDR3 is 15 residues. The CDR3 protein is CASSPGTRTTDTQYF. CDR3 DNA: TGTGCCAGCAGTCCCGGGACCAGGACCACAGATACGCAGTATTTT.

This sequence joins TRBV27 and TRBJ2-1; D is undetermined. The CDR3 sequence is 11 residues long. The germline V and J ends were trimmed by 5 bases and 5 bases, with 4 bases remaining between them. CDR1 is MNHEY, CDR2 SMNVEV, per germline (reference sequence). The CDR3 spells CASSRNNEQFF. Here the CDR3 DNA reads TGTGCCAGCAGTCGAAACAATGAGCAGTTCTTC.

The V and J genes are TRBV7-2 and TRBJ2-2; a weak D match, TRBD2 (6 bases). The CDR3 runs to 13 residues. Germline-derived CDR1 and CDR2 are SGHTA and FQGNSA. Trimming removed 4 bases from V and 6 bases from J, with 9 bases in between. The CDR3 loop is CASSWAGSGELFF. CDR3 nucleotides: TGTGCCAGCAGCTGGGCGGGATCCGGGGAGCTGTTTTTT.

This clone was recorded a few times. The chain joins TRBV6-1 to TRBJ2-7; 8 bases are shared with TRBD2. This CDR3 is 13 amino acids long. Germline trimming cut 7 bases from V and 3 bases from J; bases unmatched to any gene: 5. Germline values: CDR1 MNHNS, CDR2 SASEGT. The DNA of the CDR3 is TGTGCCAGCACCCCCGGGGGGGTCTACGAGCAGTACTTC. It encodes CASTPGGVYEQYF.

This clone was detected only once. The chain is built from TRBV20-1 and TRBJ2-2; D could derive from TRBD1 or TRBD2 (5 bases each). The germline V gene encodes CDR1 DFQATT and CDR2 SNEGSKA (reference sequence). Trimming took off 3 bases at V and 14 bases at J, with 13 bases between the two ends. This CDR3 has 11 residues. CDR3 sequence: CSAREGTRLFF. Written as DNA, the CDR3 is TGCAGTGCTAGGGAAGGGACCCGACTGTTTTTT.

The chain employs TRBV19 and TRBJ2-3; tentative D call: TRBD2 (6 bases). This CDR3 has 13 residues. Germline lookup yields CDR1 LNHDA and CDR2 SQIVND (reference sequence). The V end was cut by 7 bases, the J end by 11 bases, with 19 bases between. The CDR3 loop reads CASNVLGGSWQYF. The CDR3 region has the DNA TGTGCCAGTAACGTCTTGGGAGGCTCTTGGCAGTATTTT.

The chain recombines TRBV2 with TRBJ1-2; D might be TRBD1 (5 bases). The CDR3 has 14 residues. The germline gives CDR1 SNHLY, CDR2 FYNNEI. Trimming removed 5 bases from V and 6 bases from J, with 16 bases in between. CDR3 in amino acids: CASSLGLPRDGYTF. Here the CDR3 DNA reads TGTGCCAGCAGTCTGGGCCTCCCCAGGGATGGCTACACCTTC.

This clone was observed a handful of times. The rearrangement uses TRBV2 and TRBJ1-6; TRBD1 is a possible D gene (6 bases). Germline values: CDR1 SNHLY, CDR2 FYNNEI. The V end was cut by 10 bases, the J end by 4 bases, with 14 bases between. This CDR3 is built from 14 residues. The DNA of the CDR3 is TGTGCCAACGCACAGGGCCCTTATAATTCACCCCTCCACTTT. It translates to CANAQGPYNSPLHF. Full variable domain (remainder filled in from reference TRBV2 and TRBJ1-6): EPEVTQTPSHQVTQMGQEVILRCVPISNHLYFYWYRQILGQKVEFLVSFYNNEISEKSEIFDDQFSVERPDGSNFTLKIRSTKLEDSAMYFCANAQGPYNSPLHFGNGTRLTVT.

This chain links TRBV2 with TRBJ2-5; TRBD1 matches 9 bases. V trimming: 8 bases; J trimming: 4 bases; junction bases outside the gene matches: 8. The CDR3 loop spans 14 amino acids. Germline CDR1 SNHLY, CDR2 FYNNEI. This CDR3 is CASRRTGAPETQYF. CDR3 DNA sequence: TGTGCCAGCCGTCGGACAGGGGCCCCAGAGACCCAGTACTTC.

This sequence joins TRBV4-1 and TRBJ1-1; a weak D match, TRBD1 (6 bases). The germline V gene has CDR1 MGHRA and CDR2 YSYEKL. The CDR3 loop spans 14 amino acids. V was cut by 3 bases and J by 0 bases, with 8 bases left in between. Here the CDR3 reads CASSQRTVNTEAFF. DNA of the CDR3: TGCGCCAGCAGCCAGAGGACAGTGAACACTGAAGCTTTCTTT.

The chain joins TRBV7-9 to TRBJ1-5, with a possible D match to TRBD1 (6 bases). CDR3 size: 14 residues. Germline CDR1 reads SEHNR; CDR2 reads FQNEAQ (reference sequence). Deletions cut 5 bases from V and 6 bases from J, with 14 bases between. The CDR3 DNA is TGTGCCAGCAGCCCAACAGGGCCCCCTCAGCCCCAGCATTTT. Residues: CASSPTGPPQPQHF.

V is TRBV5-1 and J is TRBJ2-7; D not resolved. Germline V CDR1 and CDR2: SGHRS, YFSETQ. The V end was cut by 2 bases, the J end by 6 bases, with 6 bases between. The CDR3 extends over 11 amino acids. This CDR3 reads CASSFIGEQYF. The CDR3 DNA reads TGCGCCAGCAGCTTTATTGGCGAGCAGTACTTC.

The chain recombines TRBV28 with TRBJ1-2; D remains unclear. This CDR3 region has 13 residues. The ends were cut back, 1 base at V and 6 bases at J, with 9 bases in the middle. CDR1 and CDR2 from the germline V gene are MDHEN and SYDVKM. The CDR3 protein is CASSLYGVNGYTF. The CDR3 DNA sequence: TGTGCCAGCAGTTTATACGGAGTTAATGGCTACACCTTC.

The rearrangement joins TRBV27 to TRBJ2-7; TRBD2 matches 10 bases. V lost 0 bases, J lost 0 bases, and 5 bases stayed unmatched. The CDR3 sequence is 17 residues long. From germline, CDR1 is MNHEY and CDR2 SMNVEV (reference sequence). The CDR3 loop reads CASSLSRTSGSSYEQYF. CDR3 DNA sequence: TGTGCCAGCAGTTTATCGAGGACTAGCGGCTCCTCCTACGAGCAGTACTTC.

This sequence joins TRBV2 and TRBJ2-7; no clear D gene. The germline V gene has CDR1 SNHLY and CDR2 FYNNEI. This CDR3 is built from 15 residues. V was shortened by 7 bases and J by 0 bases, with 16 bases between the two germline ends. The CDR3 sequence is CASTPSQSSSYEQYF. DNA of the CDR3: TGTGCCAGCACCCCGTCTCAGTCCAGCTCCTACGAGCAGTACTTC.

The chain joins TRBV7-8 to TRBJ2-7; 7 bases map to TRBD2. The CDR3 has 12 residues. V lost 5 bases and J lost 10; bases outside the gene matches: 8. The germline CDR1 and CDR2 sequences are SGHVS and FQNEAQ. CDR3 region: CASSDSSGVQYF. The CDR3 nucleotides read TGTGCCAGCAGCGACTCTAGCGGCGTCCAGTACTTC.

The sample holds a few counts of this clone. The V and J genes are TRBV19 and TRBJ1-1; TRBD1 agrees at 8 bases. V dropped 3 bases and J dropped 6; count of bases not matched to a gene: 6. This CDR3 is 14 amino acids long. CDR1 is LNHDA, CDR2 SQIVND, per germline (reference sequence). The CDR3 coding sequence is TGTGCCAGTAGTATTCGACAGGGGAGCCCTGAAGCTTTCTTT. This gives the protein CASSIRQGSPEAFF.

This rearrangement joins TRBV7-8 to TRBJ1-5; 9 nucleotides agree with TRBD1. The CDR3 length is 14 residues. Germline V lookup: CDR1 SGHVS, CDR2 FQNEAQ. The V and J ends lost 4 bases and 6 bases, in that order; junction bases with no gene match: 4. The CDR3 nucleotides read TGTGCCAGCAGCTCAACAGGGGGCGGTCAGCCCCAGCATTTT. The encoded protein is CASSSTGGGQPQHF.

The CDR3 DNA reads as TGCAGCGTTGAATCAACAGGGGGTCGGGGGTATGGCTACACCTTC. This translates into CSVESTGGRGYGYTF. V is TRBV29-1 and J is TRBJ1-2; 8 bases agree with TRBD1. This CDR3 has 15 amino acids. Germline lookup yields CDR1 SQVTM and CDR2 ANQGSEA. V lost 2 bases to trimming and J lost 5 bases; unmatched junction nucleotides: 10.

V and J are TRBV18 and TRBJ2-5, with TRBD2 matching 10 bases. The J call may be wrong; the DNA end is better matched by TRBJ2-7. The CDR3 has 15 amino acids. Germline-derived CDR1 and CDR2 are KGHSH and LQKENI. CDR3 in DNA: TGTGCCAGCTCACCTCGGACTAGCGGAGCCTACGAGCAGTACTTC. The encoded protein is CASSPRTSGAYEQYF.

The V and J genes are TRBV21-1 and TRBJ2-5; TRBD2, the D gene given by the table, was not confirmed from the DNA. TRBV21-1 is assigned pseudogene status. This CDR3 comprises 16 residues. CDR3 coding DNA: TGTGCCAGCAGCTCAGAGAGGAGGGAGGGGGGAGAGACCCAGTACTTC. Its translation: CASSSERREGGETQYF.

This clone was seen only a few times. The rearrangement joins TRBV11-2 to TRBJ1-2; the match to TRBD1 covers 10 bases. V was pared by 4 bases and J by 4 bases, with 3 bases of the junction left unmatched. Looked up from germline, CDR1 is SGHAT and CDR2 is FQNNGV. This CDR3 has 14 residues. In nucleotides, the CDR3 is TGTGCCAGCAGCTCCGGACAGGGGGGCTATGGCTACACCTTC. This codes for CASSSGQGGYGYTF. Full variable domain (remainder filled in from reference TRBV11-2 and TRBJ1-2): EAGVAQSPRYKIIEKRQSVAFWCNPISGHATLYWYQQILGQGPKLLIQFQNNGVVDDSQLPKDRFSAERLKGVDSTLKIQPAKLEDSAVYLCASSSGQGGYGYTFGSGTRLTVV.

The rearrangement links TRBV11-2 to TRBJ1-2; possible D gene TRBD1, 5 bases. CDR1 and CDR2 from the germline V gene are SGHAT and FQNNGV. The CDR3 consists of 13 residues. Deletions cut 8 bases from V and 8 bases from J, with 18 bases between. CDR3 DNA sequence: TGTGCCAGCTACACCCCGAGGACAACAGGCTACACCTTC. Translating gives CASYTPRTTGYTF.

V is TRBV7-9 and J is TRBJ2-7; 14 bases are shared with TRBD2. The V gene end was trimmed by 5 bases and the J gene end by 7 bases; junction bases not matched to a gene: 10. Germline CDR1 is SEHNR and CDR2 is FQNEAQ (reference sequence). The CDR3 totals 16 residues. The CDR3 DNA is TGTGCCAGCAGCAGTAAGGGACTAGCGGGAGCCGAAGAGCAGTACTTC. Protein: CASSSKGLAGAEEQYF.

The CDR3, as DNA: TGTGCCAGCAGAGCCGGGACATCTACCTACAATGAGCAGTTCTTC. Residues: CASRAGTSTYNEQFF. This chain joins TRBV7-2 and TRBJ2-1; the D gene is possibly TRBD1 (6 bases). The ends were cut back, 6 bases at V and 2 bases at J, with 14 bases in the middle. The length of the CDR3 is 15 residues. Germline assignment: CDR1 SGHTA and CDR2 FQGNSA.

V usage is TRBV6-5 and J usage is TRBJ2-7, with D perhaps matching TRBD1 or TRBD2 (6 bases each). V was shortened by 2 bases and J by 2 bases, with 10 bases between the two germline ends. In germline, CDR1 is MNHEY, CDR2 SVGAGI. CDR3 length equals 14 residues. CDR3 DNA sequence: TGTGCCAGCAGTTACGGGGGGCCACCCTACGAGCAGTACTTC. It yields the protein CASSYGGPPYEQYF.

CDR3 amino acids: CASSLSSGAYEQYF. CDR3 nucleotide sequence: TGTGCCAGCAGCTTAAGTTCAGGGGCCTACGAGCAGTACTTC. This chain uses TRBV7-2 with TRBJ2-7; the D gene is possibly TRBD1 (6 bases). This CDR3 is 14 amino acids long. V dropped 2 bases and J dropped 2 bases, with 10 bases sitting between them. The germline CDR1 and CDR2 sequences are SGHTA and FQGNSA.